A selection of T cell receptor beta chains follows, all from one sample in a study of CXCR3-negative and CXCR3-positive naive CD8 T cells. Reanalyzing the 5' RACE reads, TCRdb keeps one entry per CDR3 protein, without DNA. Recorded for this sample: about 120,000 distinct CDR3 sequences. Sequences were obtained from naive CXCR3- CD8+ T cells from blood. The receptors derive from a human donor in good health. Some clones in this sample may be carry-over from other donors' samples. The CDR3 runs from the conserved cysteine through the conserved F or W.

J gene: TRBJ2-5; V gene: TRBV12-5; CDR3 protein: CASGTTRGLQETQYF
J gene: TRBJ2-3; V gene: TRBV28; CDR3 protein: CASSLLAGGTDTQYF
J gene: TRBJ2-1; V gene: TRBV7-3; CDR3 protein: CASSPRTSGNGQFF
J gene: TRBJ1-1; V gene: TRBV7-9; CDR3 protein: CASSSPGGPEAFF
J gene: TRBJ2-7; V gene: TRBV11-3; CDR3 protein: CASSARGTGEQYF
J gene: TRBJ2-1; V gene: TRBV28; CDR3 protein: CASSPMGLAGDYNEQFF
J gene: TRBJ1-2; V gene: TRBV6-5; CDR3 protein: CASSYSWTGWGYTF
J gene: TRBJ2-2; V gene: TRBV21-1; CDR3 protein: CASNPRGRWTGELFF
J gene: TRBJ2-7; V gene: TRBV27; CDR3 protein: CASSFSVGHEQYF
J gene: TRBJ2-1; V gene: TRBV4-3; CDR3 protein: CASSQDWAGYYNEQFF
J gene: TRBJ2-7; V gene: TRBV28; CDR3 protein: CASSTLAAEQYF
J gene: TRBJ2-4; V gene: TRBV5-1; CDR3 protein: CASSRDQARNIQYF
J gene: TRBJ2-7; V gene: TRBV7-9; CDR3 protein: CASSPTGGPGEQYF
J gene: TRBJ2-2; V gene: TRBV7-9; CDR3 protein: CASSSGLAGAANTGELFF
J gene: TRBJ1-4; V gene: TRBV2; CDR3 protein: CASSHRIPRENEKLFF
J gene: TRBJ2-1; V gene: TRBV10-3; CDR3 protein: CATERDGGSNEQFF
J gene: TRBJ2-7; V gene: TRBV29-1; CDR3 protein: CSVGSGTGGGYEQYF
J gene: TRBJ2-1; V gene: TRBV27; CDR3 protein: CASSPPQGSVNEQFF
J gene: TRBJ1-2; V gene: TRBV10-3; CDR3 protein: CAISEGQGIYGYTF
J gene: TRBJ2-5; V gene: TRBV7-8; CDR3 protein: CASSLSPAGVPTKGETQYF
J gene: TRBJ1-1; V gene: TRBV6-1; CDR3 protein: CASSEAYRGHSEAFF
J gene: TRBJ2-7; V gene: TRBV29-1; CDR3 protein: CSVEGTDASYEQYF
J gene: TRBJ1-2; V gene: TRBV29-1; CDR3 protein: CSPQVPENYGYTF
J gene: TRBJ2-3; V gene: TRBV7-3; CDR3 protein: CASSDLSGVATSTDTQYF
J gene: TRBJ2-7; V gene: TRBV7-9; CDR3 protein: CASSPLTGGLVGNYEQYF
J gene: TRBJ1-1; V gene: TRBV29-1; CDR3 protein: CSGVGNTEAFF
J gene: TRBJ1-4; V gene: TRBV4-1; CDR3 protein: CASSPTGQGYVEKLFF
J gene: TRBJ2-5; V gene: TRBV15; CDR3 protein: CATSRDPVGSGRAEETQYF
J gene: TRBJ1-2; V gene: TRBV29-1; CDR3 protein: CSVDKGKSYGYTF
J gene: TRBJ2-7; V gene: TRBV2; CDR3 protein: CASSELWGRKPYEQYF
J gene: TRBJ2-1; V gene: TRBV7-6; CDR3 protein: CASSSGTSGNEQFF
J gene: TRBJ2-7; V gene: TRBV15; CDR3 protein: CATSREEGVEQYF
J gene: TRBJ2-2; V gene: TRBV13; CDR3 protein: CASSMGTHTLTGELFF
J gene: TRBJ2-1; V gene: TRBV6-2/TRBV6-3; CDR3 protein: CASSYRSSSYNEQFF
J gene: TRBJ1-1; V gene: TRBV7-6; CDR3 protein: CASSTTGGSEAFF
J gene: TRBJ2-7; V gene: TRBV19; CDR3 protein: CASSPSERASYEQYF
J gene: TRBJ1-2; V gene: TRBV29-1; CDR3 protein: CSAKGAGGGYGYTF
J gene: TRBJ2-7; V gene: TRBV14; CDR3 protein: CASSQEPGTAYEQYF
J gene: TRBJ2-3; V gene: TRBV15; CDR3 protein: CATSPSTLRAAGGEDTQYF
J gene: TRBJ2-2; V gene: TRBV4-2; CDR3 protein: CASSRREGSTGELFF
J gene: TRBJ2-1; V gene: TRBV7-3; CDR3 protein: CASSLTVVETEQDPAINEQFF
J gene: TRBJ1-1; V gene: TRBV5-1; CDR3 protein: CASSWGQDNTEAFF
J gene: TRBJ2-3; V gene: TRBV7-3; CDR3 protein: CASSLGLAGVDTQYF
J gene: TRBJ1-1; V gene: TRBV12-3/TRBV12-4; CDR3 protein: CASSETTANTEAFF
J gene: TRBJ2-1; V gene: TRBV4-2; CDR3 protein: CASSRGGGVYNEQFF
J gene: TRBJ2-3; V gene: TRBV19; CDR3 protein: CASSTGPPTDTQYF
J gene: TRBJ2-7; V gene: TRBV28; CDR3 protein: CASSLRLSPAYEQYF
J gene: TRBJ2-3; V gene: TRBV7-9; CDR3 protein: CASSIPGRTDTQYF
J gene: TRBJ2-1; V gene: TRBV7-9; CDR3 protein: CASSPGTGGDEQFF
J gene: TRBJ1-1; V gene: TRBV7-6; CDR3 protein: CASSLERSGTDNTEAFF
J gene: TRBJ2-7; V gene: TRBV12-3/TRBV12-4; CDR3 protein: CASSSQGERGGVEQYF
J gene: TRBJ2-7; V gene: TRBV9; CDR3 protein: CASSVDIAGGYEQYF
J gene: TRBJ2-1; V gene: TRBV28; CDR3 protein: CASIGTPSYNEQFF
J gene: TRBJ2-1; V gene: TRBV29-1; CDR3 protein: CSVGDAYNEQFF
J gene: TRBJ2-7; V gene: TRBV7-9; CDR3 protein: CASSLAPGLARPYEQYF
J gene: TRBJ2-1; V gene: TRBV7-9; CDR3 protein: CASSFPLEGGTYNEQFF
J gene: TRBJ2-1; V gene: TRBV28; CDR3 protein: CASSSVRTGFGEQFF